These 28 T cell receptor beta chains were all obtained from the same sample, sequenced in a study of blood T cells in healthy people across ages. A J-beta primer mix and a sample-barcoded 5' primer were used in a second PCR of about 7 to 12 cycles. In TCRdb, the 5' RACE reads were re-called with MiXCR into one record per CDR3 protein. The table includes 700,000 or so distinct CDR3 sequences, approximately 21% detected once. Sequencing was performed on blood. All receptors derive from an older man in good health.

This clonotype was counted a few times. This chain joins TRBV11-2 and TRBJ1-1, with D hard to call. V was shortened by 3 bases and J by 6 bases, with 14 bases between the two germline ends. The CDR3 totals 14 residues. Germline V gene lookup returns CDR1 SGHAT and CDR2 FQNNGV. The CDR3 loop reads CASSLGTTPAEAFF. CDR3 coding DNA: TGTGCCAGCAGCTTGGGTACGACACCAGCTGAAGCTTTCTTT.

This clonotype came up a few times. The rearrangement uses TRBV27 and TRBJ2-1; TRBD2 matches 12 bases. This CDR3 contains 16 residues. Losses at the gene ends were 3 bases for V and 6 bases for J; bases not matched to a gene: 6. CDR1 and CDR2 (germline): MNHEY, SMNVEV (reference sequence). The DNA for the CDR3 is TGTGCCAGCAGTTTGTTGACTAGCGGGAGCTTCAATGAGCAGTTCTTC. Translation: CASSLLTSGSFNEQFF.

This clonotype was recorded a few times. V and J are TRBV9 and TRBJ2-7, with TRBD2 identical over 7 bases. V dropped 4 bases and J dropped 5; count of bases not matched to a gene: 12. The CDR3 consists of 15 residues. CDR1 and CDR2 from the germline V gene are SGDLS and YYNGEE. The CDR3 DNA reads TGTGCCAGCAGCCCAAGGGAGGGGCTATTTGACGAGCAGTACTTC. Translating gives CASSPREGLFDEQYF.

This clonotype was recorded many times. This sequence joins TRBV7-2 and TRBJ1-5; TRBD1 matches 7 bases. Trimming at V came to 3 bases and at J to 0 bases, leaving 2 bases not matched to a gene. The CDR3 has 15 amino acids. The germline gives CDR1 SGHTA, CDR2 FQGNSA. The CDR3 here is CASSLTGNSNQPQHF. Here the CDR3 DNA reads TGTGCCAGCAGCTTGACAGGGAATAGCAATCAGCCCCAGCATTTT.

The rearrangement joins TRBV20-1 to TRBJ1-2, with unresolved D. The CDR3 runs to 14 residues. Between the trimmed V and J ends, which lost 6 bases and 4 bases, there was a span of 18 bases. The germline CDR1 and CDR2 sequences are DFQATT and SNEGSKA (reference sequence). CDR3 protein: CSAPTDGTSYGYTF. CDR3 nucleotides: TGCAGTGCCCCCACTGATGGAACGAGCTATGGCTACACCTTC.

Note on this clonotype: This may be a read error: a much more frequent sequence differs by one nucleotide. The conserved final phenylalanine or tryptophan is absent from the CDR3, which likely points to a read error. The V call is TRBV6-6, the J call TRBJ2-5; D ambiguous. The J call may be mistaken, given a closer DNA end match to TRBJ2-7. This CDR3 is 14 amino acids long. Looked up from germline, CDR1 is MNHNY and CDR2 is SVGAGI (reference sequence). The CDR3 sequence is CASNPTPQSYEQYA. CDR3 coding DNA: TGTGCCAGCAATCCGACTCCCCAGTCCTACGAGCAGTACGCC.

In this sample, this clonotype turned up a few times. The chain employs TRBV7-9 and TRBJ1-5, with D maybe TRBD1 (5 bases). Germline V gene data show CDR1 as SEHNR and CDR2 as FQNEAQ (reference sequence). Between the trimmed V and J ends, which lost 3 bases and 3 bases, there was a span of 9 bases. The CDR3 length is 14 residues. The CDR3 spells CASSFAGNNQPQHF. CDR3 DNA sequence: TGTGCCAGCAGCTTTGCAGGGAACAATCAGCCCCAGCATTTT.

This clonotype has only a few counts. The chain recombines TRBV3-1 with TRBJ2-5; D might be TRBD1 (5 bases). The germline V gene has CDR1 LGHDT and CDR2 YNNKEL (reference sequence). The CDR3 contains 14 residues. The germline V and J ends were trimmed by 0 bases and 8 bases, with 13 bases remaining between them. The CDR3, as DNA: TGTGCCAGCAGCCAAGAGTGGCAGGACATAACCCAGTACTTC. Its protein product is CASSQEWQDITQYF.

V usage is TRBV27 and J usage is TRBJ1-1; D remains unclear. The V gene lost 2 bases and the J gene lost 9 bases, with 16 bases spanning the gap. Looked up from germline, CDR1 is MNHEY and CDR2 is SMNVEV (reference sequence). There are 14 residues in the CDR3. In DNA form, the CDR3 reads TGTGCCAGCAGTTTAGCGCCCCCCTACTACAAAGCTTTCTTT. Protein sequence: CASSLAPPYYKAFF.

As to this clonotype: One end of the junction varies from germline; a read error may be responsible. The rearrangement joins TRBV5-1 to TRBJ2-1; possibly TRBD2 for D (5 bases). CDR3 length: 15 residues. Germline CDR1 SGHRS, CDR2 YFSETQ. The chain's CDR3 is CANSLVVGEYDEQFF. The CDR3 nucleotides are TGCGCCAACAGCTTGGTCGTCGGGGAGTACGATGAGCAGTTCTTC.

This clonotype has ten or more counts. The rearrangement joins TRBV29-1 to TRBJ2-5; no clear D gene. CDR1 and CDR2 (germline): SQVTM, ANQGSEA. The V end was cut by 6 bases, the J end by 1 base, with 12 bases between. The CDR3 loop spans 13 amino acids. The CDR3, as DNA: TGCAGCGTCTCGGACGGTCCCCAAGAGACCCAGTACTTC. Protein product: CSVSDGPQETQYF.

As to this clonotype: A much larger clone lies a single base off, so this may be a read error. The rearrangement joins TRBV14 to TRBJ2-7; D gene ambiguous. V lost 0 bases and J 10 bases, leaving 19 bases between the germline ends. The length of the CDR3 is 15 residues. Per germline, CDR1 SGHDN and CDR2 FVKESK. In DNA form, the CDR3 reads TGTGCCAGCAGCCAAGAGGGAACTGTAAGAAAGCCCCAGTACTTC. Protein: CASSQEGTVRKPQYF.

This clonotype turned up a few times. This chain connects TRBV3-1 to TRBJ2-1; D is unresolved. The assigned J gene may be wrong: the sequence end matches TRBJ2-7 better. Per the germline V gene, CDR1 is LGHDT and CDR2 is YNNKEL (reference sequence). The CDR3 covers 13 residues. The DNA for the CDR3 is TGTGCCAGCAGCCAGGTTCCCCGCTTCGAGCAGTACTTC. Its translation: CASSQVPRFEQYF.

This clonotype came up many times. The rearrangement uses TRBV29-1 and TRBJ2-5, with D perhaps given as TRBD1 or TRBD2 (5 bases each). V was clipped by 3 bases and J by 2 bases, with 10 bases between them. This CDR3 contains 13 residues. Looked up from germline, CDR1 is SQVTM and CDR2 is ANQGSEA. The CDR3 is CSVDPGTQETQYF. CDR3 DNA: TGCAGCGTTGATCCCGGGACGCAAGAGACCCAGTACTTC.

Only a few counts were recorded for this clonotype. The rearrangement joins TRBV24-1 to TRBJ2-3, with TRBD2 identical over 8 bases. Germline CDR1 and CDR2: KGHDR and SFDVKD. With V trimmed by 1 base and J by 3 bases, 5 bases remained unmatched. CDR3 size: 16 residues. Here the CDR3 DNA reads TGTGCCACCAGTGATTTTGGGACTAGGGGAACAGATACGCAGTATTTT. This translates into CATSDFGTRGTDTQYF.

Here the CDR3 DNA reads TGCAGTGCTATAGAAAGACCGAGCTCCTACGAGCAGTACGTC. This translates into CSAIERPSSYEQYV. The chain couples TRBV20-1 to TRBJ2-7; no reliable D call. Germline CDR1 and CDR2: DFQATT and SNEGSKA (reference sequence). There are 14 residues in the CDR3. Trimming cost V 4 bases and J 0 bases, with 13 bases left between them.

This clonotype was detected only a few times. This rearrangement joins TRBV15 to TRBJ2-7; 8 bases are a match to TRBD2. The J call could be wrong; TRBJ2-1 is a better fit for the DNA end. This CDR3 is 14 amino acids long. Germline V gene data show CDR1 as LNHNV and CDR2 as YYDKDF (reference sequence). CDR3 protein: CATSQGLVYNEQFF. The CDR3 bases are TGTGCCACCAGCCAGGGACTAGTGTACAATGAGCAGTTCTTC.

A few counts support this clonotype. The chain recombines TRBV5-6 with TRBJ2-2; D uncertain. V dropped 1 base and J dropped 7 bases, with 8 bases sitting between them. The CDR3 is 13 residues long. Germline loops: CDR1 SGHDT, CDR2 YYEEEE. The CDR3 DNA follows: TGTGCCAGCAGCTTGTATTCTAGCGGGGAGCTGTTTTTT. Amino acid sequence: CASSLYSSGELFF.

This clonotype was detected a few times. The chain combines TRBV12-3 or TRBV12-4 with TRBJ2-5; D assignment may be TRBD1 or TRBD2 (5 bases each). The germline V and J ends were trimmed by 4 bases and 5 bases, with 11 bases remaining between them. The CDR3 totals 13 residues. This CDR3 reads CASSWDHGETQYF. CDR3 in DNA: TGTGCCAGCAGTTGGGACCACGGGGAGACCCAGTACTTC.

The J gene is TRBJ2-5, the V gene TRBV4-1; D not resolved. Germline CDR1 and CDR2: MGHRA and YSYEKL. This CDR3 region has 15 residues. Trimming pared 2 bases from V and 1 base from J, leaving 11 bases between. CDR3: CASSQLGFAQETQYF. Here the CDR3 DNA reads TGCGCCAGCAGCCAATTAGGATTCGCCCAAGAGACCCAGTACTTC.

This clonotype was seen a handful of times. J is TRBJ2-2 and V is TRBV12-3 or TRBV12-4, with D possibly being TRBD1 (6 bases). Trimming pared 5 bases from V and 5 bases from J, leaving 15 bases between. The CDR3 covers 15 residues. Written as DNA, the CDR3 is TGTGCCAGCAGTCTCAACAGGGTCGGGACCGGGGAGCTGTTTTTT. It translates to CASSLNRVGTGELFF.

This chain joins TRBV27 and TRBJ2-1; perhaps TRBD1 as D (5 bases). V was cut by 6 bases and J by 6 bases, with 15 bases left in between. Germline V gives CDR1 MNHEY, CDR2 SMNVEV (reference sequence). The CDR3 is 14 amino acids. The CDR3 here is CASSPGQGVNEQFF. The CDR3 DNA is TGTGCCAGCAGCCCGGGCCAAGGGGTCAATGAGCAGTTCTTC.

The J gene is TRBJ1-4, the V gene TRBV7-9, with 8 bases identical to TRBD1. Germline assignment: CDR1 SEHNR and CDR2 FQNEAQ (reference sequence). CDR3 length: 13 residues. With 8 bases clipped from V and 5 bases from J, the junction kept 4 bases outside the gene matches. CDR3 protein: CASCRTGNEKLFF. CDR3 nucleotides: TGTGCCAGCTGCCGGACAGGGAATGAAAAACTGTTTTTT.

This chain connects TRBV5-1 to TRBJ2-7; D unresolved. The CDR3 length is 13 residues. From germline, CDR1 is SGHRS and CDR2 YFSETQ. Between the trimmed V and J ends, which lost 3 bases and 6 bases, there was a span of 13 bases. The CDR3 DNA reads TGCGCCAGCAGCTCGGTAGCCGGGCCCGAGCAGTACTTC. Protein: CASSSVAGPEQYF.

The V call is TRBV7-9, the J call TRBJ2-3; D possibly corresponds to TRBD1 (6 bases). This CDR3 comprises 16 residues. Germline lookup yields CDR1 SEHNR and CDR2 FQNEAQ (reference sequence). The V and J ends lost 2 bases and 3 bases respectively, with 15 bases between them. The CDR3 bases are TGTGCCAGCAGCTTAACGGGTGTGAGGGGGACAGATACGCAGTATTTT. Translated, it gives CASSLTGVRGTDTQYF.

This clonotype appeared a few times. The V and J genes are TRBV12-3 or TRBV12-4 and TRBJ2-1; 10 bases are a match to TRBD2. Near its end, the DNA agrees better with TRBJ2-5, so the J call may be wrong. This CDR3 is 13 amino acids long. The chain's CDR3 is CASSLVAGGTQYF. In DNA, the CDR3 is TGTGCCAGCAGTTTGGTAGCGGGGGGGACCCAGTACTTC.

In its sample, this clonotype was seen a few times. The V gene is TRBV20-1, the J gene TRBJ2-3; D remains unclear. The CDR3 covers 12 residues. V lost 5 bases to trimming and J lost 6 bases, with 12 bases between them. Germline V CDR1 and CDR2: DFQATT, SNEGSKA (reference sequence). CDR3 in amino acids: CSALGIGDTQYF. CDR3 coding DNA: TGCAGTGCTCTAGGAATAGGTGATACGCAGTATTTT.

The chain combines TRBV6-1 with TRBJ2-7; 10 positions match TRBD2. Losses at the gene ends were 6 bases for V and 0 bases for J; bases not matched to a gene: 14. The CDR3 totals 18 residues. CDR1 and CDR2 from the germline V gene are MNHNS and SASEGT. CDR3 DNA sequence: TGTGCCAGCAGGCCCTTCCTAGCGGGAGCGCAATTCTCCTACGAGCAGTACGTC. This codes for CASRPFLAGAQFSYEQYV.